These 10 T cell receptor beta chains originate from one sample sequenced in a study of T cells in Graves' hyperthyroidism and ophthalmopathy. RNA transcripts served as the template for amplifying TCR beta CDR3 regions. The HTBI set primed first-round TCR CDR3 RT-PCR. One entry per CDR3 protein results from TCRdb running MiXCR on the multiplex PCR reads. The sample has approximately 600,000 distinct CDR3 sequences, around 20% seen once; the top ten hold over 30%. The material sequenced was blood. All receptors derive from a man under 40 with Graves' ophthalmopathy.

The chain carries TRBV28 and TRBJ2-2, with a weak D call TRBD2 (5 bases). The germline V gene encodes CDR1 MDHEN and CDR2 SYDVKM. V shed 6 bases and J shed 0 bases, with 11 bases lying between them. The CDR3 runs to 15 residues. The CDR3 sequence is CASRGVQANTGELFF. As DNA, the CDR3 is TGTGCCAGCAGGGGAGTCCAGGCGAACACCGGGGAGCTGTTTTTT.

This clonotype came up a few times. The rearrangement links TRBV7-2 to TRBJ1-1; D is possibly TRBD1 (5 bases). This CDR3 is 15 amino acids long. CDR1 and CDR2 from the germline V gene are SGHTA and FQGNSA. The V end lost 1 base, the J end lost 1 base, and 10 bases lay between the germline ends. CDR3 region: CASSLGGARNTEAFF. CDR3 nucleotides: TGTGCCAGCAGCTTAGGCGGGGCTAGGAACACTGAAGCTTTCTTT.

This clonotype was counted only a few times. The rearrangement links TRBV7-2 to TRBJ2-3, with 8 positions matching TRBD1. V lost 4 bases to trimming and J lost 6 bases; unmatched junction nucleotides: 18. The CDR3 has 18 amino acids. Germline CDR1 reads SGHTA; CDR2 reads FQGNSA. The CDR3 region is CASSSPSGTGLGGDTQYF. The CDR3 DNA is TGTGCCAGCAGCTCCCCTTCCGGGACAGGCCTTGGCGGCGATACGCAGTATTTT.

This chain uses TRBV4-2 with TRBJ1-6, with D unclear. Germline CDR1 and CDR2: LGHNA and YNFKEQ. This CDR3 contains 15 residues. V was shortened by 1 base and J by 7 bases, with 11 bases between the two germline ends. The DNA of the CDR3 is TGTGCCAGCAGCCAAGCAAGTGGGTTGAATTCACCCCTCCACTTT. Translation: CASSQASGLNSPLHF.

V is TRBV20-1 and J is TRBJ1-5, with D hard to call. Trimming took off 3 bases at V and 0 bases at J, with 15 bases between the two ends. Germline V CDR1 and CDR2: DFQATT, SNEGSKA (reference sequence). The CDR3 covers 16 residues. CDR3 sequence: CSARPAPNYSNQPQHF. The CDR3 DNA reads as TGCAGTGCTAGGCCGGCACCGAATTATAGCAATCAGCCCCAGCATTTT.

This clonotype was detected only a few times. V gene TRBV6-5 combines with J gene TRBJ2-1, with 10 bases aligning to TRBD2. This CDR3 is built from 15 residues. Germline-derived CDR1 and CDR2 are MNHEY and SVGAGI. The V gene end was trimmed by 0 bases and the J gene end by 9 bases; junction bases not matched to a gene: 5. CDR3 sequence reads: CASSYSASGSGEQFF. CDR3 in DNA: TGTGCCAGCAGTTACTCGGCTAGCGGGAGCGGTGAGCAGTTCTTC.

This clonotype has more than one count but fewer than ten. V usage is TRBV5-4 and J usage is TRBJ2-1; 11 bases match TRBD2. V lost 0 bases and J lost 7; bases outside the gene matches: 6. This CDR3 has 16 amino acids. CDR1 SGHNT and CDR2 YYREEE come from the germline V gene (reference sequence). The CDR3 DNA sequence: TGTGCCAGCAGCTTGGATAGCGGGAGGGCGGGTAATGAGCAGTTCTTC. The encoded protein is CASSLDSGRAGNEQFF.

The chain uses TRBV5-5 and TRBJ2-7; no clear D gene. This CDR3 contains 16 residues. CDR1 and CDR2 (germline): SGHKS, YYEKEE (reference sequence). Trimming removed 0 bases from V and 0 bases from J, with 13 bases in between. The CDR3 sequence is CASSLAGQLPSYEQYF. The CDR3 nucleotides read TGTGCCAGCAGCTTGGCCGGGCAGCTCCCCTCCTACGAGCAGTACTTC.

The chain has TRBV5-4 and TRBJ2-7; D is perhaps TRBD2 (5 bases). The germline V gene has CDR1 SGHNT and CDR2 YYREEE (reference sequence). Trimming removed 5 bases at V and 6 bases at J, with 15 bases between. The CDR3 is 13 residues long. The CDR3 protein is CASRPGSEGEQYF. CDR3 bases: TGTGCCAGCAGGCCCGGGTCCGAGGGCGAGCAGTACTTC.

The sample holds many counts of this clonotype. This sequence joins TRBV12-3 or TRBV12-4 and TRBJ2-6; 8 bases map to TRBD2. With V trimmed by 7 bases and J by 0 bases, 2 bases remained unmatched. The CDR3 length is 15 residues. In nucleotides, the CDR3 is TGTGCCAGCACCCGGGGGGGCTCTGGGGCCAACGTCCTGACTTTC. Its translation is CASTRGGSGANVLTF.